This T cell receptor (beta chain) was sequenced during a study of post-analysis software for immune sequencing data. Study outcomes and limitations: With F measure, samples from one preparation batch clustered together strongly. Among roughly five TRBV segments more frequent in patients than controls were TRBV5-6, TRBV5-1 and TRBV20-1. Versus controls, multiple sclerosis patients showed significantly lower diversity (normalized Chao1).

Tagging with unique molecular identifiers was a feature of the TCR beta cDNA libraries. Around 450,000 cDNA molecules were recovered from an input of about 0.95 to 11 million T cells. From the PCR reads, TCRdb called clonotypes with MiXCR, one entry per CDR3 protein. The sample contains hundreds of thousands of distinct CDR3 sequences, around 53% of which appear only once. Regarding this clonotype: Antigen: not known.

Germline-derived CDR1 and CDR2 are KGHDR and SFDVKD. CDR3 length: 13 residues. The specimen was blood. This receptor was obtained from a girl aged 10 to 17 with multiple sclerosis. The chain recombines TRBV24-1 with TRBJ2-5; D gene uncertain. The DNA end favors TRBJ2-7, so the J call may be wrong. The DNA of the CDR3 is TGTGCCACCAGTGATTTTGGATTTGGCGAGCAGTACTTC. Its protein product is CATSDFGFGEQYF.